The clone carrying this T cell receptor beta chain came up a few times. These data belong to a study of T cell repertoires in cytomegalovirus infection. The CDR3 runs 14 residues. The V gene's germline CDR1 is SNHLY and CDR2 FYNNEI. V lost 6 bases to trimming and J lost 2 bases, with 13 bases between them. TCRdb reprocessed the reads with MiXCR, giving one entry per CDR3 protein. Seen here are some 450,000 distinct CDR3 sequences, around 32% observed once, and the top ten hold roughly an eighth. This rearrangement joins TRBV2 to TRBJ2-5; D tentatively reads TRBD1 or TRBD2 (6 bases each). The sample was PBMCs. This clonotype originated in a human donor in good health (CMV status not recorded). Some clones in this sample may be carry-over from other donors' samples. Here the CDR3 DNA reads TGTGCCAGCAGCCGACAGGAGGGACAAGAGACCCAGTACTTC. Its translation is CASSRQEGQETQYF.